Listed below are T cell receptor beta chains from one sample, sequenced in a study of T-cell memory formation after mild COVID-19. Using its own MiXCR run on the 5' RACE reads, TCRdb lists one record per CDR3 protein. The sample includes some 150,000 distinct CDR3 sequences, around 5.8% seen only once; the top ten take about 2%. The sequenced material came from PBMCs or a T cell subset sorted from them (not recorded which). All receptors derive from an adult woman who had mild COVID-19 (a few samples of this study predate the infection). Cell type and time point are not known. Each CDR3 is given with its conserved first and last residue. A D gene is named only where the DNA matches it firmly. For some rows the clone size is stated as once, few or many, or as a class when expanded; others skip it.

V	D	size	J	DNA	CDR3
TRBV3-1	.	few	TRBJ1-5	TGTGCCAGCAGCCAAGGGGGATGGCAGCCCCAGCATTTT	CASSQGGWQPQHF
TRBV5-1	.	many	TRBJ1-5	TGCGCCAGCAGCTTGAACCAGGATCAGCCCCAGCATTTT	CASSLNQDQPQHF
TRBV7-2	.	many	TRBJ2-1	TGTGCCAGCAGCTTAGTTCACCATGAGCAGTTCTTC	CASSLVHHEQFF
TRBV2	.	.	TRBJ2-7	TGTGCCAGCAGTCGCCTTCGGCAGGCGTCCTACGAGCAGTACTTC	CASSRLRQASYEQYF
TRBV6-4	TRBD1	many	TRBJ2-6	TGTGCCAGCAGTGACTCGACAGGGGCTGGGGCCAACGTCCTGACTTTC	CASSDSTGAGANVLTF
TRBV9	TRBD2	few	TRBJ2-5	TGTGCCAGCAGCGTACGGGGAGGGGTGGAGACCCAGTACTTC	CASSVRGGVETQYF
TRBV6-5	TRBD2	many	TRBJ2-3	TGTGCCAGCAGTCCCCATTTTGGTAGCGGGGTCCTGGAACCGCAGTATTTT	CASSPHFGSGVLEPQYF
TRBV25-1	.	few	TRBJ1-2	TGTGCCAGCAGTGAACTCGGGGATACCTTCTATGGCTACACCTTC	CASSELGDTFYGYTF
TRBV4-2	TRBD2	few	TRBJ2-1	TGTGCCAGCAGCCAAGAACGGGGGGGGCAGTTCTTC	CASSQERGGQFF
TRBV3-1	.	.	TRBJ2-3	TGTGCCAGCGAGGCGGGGGCTCGCGGAGATACGCAGTATTTT	CASEAGARGDTQYF
TRBV20-1	.	many	TRBJ2-1	TGCAGTGCTAGAGATCGGCGGAATTTGGGCTCCTACAATGAGCAGTTCTTC	CSARDRRNLGSYNEQFF
TRBV7-6	TRBD1	many	TRBJ2-7	TGTGCCAGCAGCCGACCGGGACAGGGAGCCTCCGAGCAGTACTTC	CASSRPGQGASEQYF
TRBV24-1	TRBD1	.	TRBJ2-5	TGTGCCTCCCTACGGGACAGGGAATATTGCAGGGGAGAGACCCAGTACTTC	CASLRDREYCRGETQYF
TRBV5-5	.	many	TRBJ2-2	TGTGCCAGCAGCTTGCAGGGGCCCACCGGGGAGCTGTTTTTT	CASSLQGPTGELFF
TRBV5-1	.	many	TRBJ2-2	TGCGCCAGCGCCAAAGGGGGGCCGTCGAACACCGGGGAGCTGTTTTTT	CASAKGGPSNTGELFF
TRBV5-6	TRBD2	few	TRBJ2-3	TGTGCCAGCAGCTCGTGGACTAGCGGGGGATTATCTAGCACAGATACGCAGTATTTT	CASSSWTSGGLSSTDTQYF
TRBV20-1	.	few	TRBJ1-3	TGCAGTGCTTCACAAGAGGGCTCTGGAAACACCATATATTTT	CSASQEGSGNTIYF
TRBV11-2	TRBD1	many	TRBJ2-2	TGTGCCAGCAGACCCATCCGGGACAGGGTAACCACTAACCCATACACCGGGGAGCTGTTTTTT	CASRPIRDRVTTNPYTGELFF
TRBV7-9	.	few	TRBJ2-1	TGTGCCAGCAGCTTAGGGGGGCATGAGCAGTTCTTC	CASSLGGHEQFF
TRBV20-1	TRBD1	many	TRBJ1-5	TGCAGTGCTAGCCGACAGGGCAGGGGCAATCAGCCCCAGCATTTT	CSASRQGRGNQPQHF
TRBV5-1	TRBD2	.	TRBJ2-3	TGCGCCAGCAGCTTGGAGACTAGCGGGGATACGCAGTATTTT	CASSLETSGDTQYF
TRBV7-2	.	many	TRBJ2-3	TGTGCCAGCAGCTCACCCTCCACAGATACGCAGTATTTT	CASSSPSTDTQYF
TRBV2	.	.	TRBJ1-5	TGTGCCAGCAGTGTTGAGAGGGGTTATGCTCAGCCCCAGCATTTT	CASSVERGYAQPQHF
TRBV4-3	TRBD1	many	TRBJ2-5	TGCGCCAGCAGCCAAAACAGGGGAAGAGGAGAGACCCAGTACTTC	CASSQNRGRGETQYF
TRBV12-3/TRBV12-4	.	many	TRBJ2-3	TGTGCCAGCAGTCCGACCGGGAGTAAGGGTAGGACAGATACGCAGTATTTT	CASSPTGSKGRTDTQYF
TRBV10-3	.	few	TRBJ2-5	TGTGCCATCAGTGAGTCGACGGGGGCCCAGGAGACCCAGTACTTC	CAISESTGAQETQYF
TRBV11-3	.	few	TRBJ2-7	TGTGCCAGCAGCCACGGACAGAGGGACGAGCAGTACTTC	CASSHGQRDEQYF
TRBV4-1	.	.	TRBJ2-1	TGCGCCAGCAGCCGAAACTCGGGGATTAGGTACAATGAGCAGTTCTTC	CASSRNSGIRYNEQFF
TRBV24-1	.	.	TRBJ2-6	TGTGCCACCAGTGAGGTACTCTCTGGGGCCAACGTCCTGACTTTC	CATSEVLSGANVLTF
TRBV20-1	.	many	TRBJ2-6	TGCAGTGCTAGAGAGCCGCAATCTGGGGCCAACGTCCTGACTTTC	CSAREPQSGANVLTF
TRBV6-6	TRBD1	few	TRBJ2-7	TGTGCCAGCCGGGACAGGTGGCCCTACGAGCAGTACTTC	CASRDRWPYEQYF
TRBV5-1	.	.	TRBJ2-2	TGCGCCAGCAGCGCACCGGGGAACACCGGGGAGCTGTTTTTT	CASSAPGNTGELFF
TRBV7-2	.	many	TRBJ1-2	TGTGCCAGCAGCCCCTCAGGGGCTTCCTATGGCTACACCTTC	CASSPSGASYGYTF
TRBV7-9	.	many	TRBJ2-7	TGTGCCAGCAGCTTAGGGGCTTGGCAGAAGGCCTACGAGCAGTACTTC	CASSLGAWQKAYEQYF
TRBV6-1	.	.	TRBJ1-2	TGTGCCAGCACACAGGAAGCATATGGCTACACCTTC	CASTQEAYGYTF
TRBV5-5	TRBD2	.	TRBJ2-5	TGTGCCAGCAGCTTGGAAGGGGATTCGACTAGCGGGAGACAGACCCAGTACTTC	CASSLEGDSTSGRQTQYF
TRBV20-1	TRBD1	few	TRBJ1-5	TGCAGTGCTTCGAGGGGACAGGGGCTGGGTCAGCCCCAGCATTTT	CSASRGQGLGQPQHF
TRBV12-3/TRBV12-4	TRBD1	many	TRBJ2-2	TGTGCCAGCAGTTCAGGGGGCGCCGTCTCGTACACCGGGGAGCTGTTTTTT	CASSSGGAVSYTGELFF
TRBV18	.	.	TRBJ1-5	TGTGCCAGCTCACCCCGACCTACTGGACAGCCCCAGCATTTT	CASSPRPTGQPQHF
TRBV5-1	TRBD1	few	TRBJ2-1	TGCGCCAGCAGCTCGACAGGGGGCGTCTACAATGAGCAGTTCTTC	CASSSTGGVYNEQFF
TRBV6-2/TRBV6-3	TRBD2	few	TRBJ2-3	TGTGCCAGCAGTTACCGGGAGGGGCAGACAGATACGCAGTATTTT	CASSYREGQTDTQYF
TRBV5-1	.	.	TRBJ2-3	TGCGCCAGCAGCTTCCATACGACAGGTATAACAGATACGCAGTATTTT	CASSFHTTGITDTQYF
TRBV25-1	.	few	TRBJ1-1	TGTGCCACCAGGGGTTTCGGAAGGCTAATGAACACTGAAGCTTTCTTT	CATRGFGRLMNTEAFF
TRBV4-1	TRBD2	few	TRBJ2-4	TGCGCCAGCAGCCAACTAACGGGACTAGCAAACATTCAGTACTTC	CASSQLTGLANIQYF
TRBV11-3	TRBD1	few	TRBJ2-1	TGTGCCAGCAGCTTGACAGGGGTGAAAAATGAGCAGTTCTTC	CASSLTGVKNEQFF
TRBV15	.	many	TRBJ2-5	TGTGCCACCAGCAGAGGGTTAGGGACCCAAGAGACCCAGTACTTC	CATSRGLGTQETQYF
TRBV7-2	.	many	TRBJ2-5	TGTGCCAGCAGCCAGTACACAGAGACCCAGTACTTC	CASSQYTETQYF
TRBV18	.	.	TRBJ2-5	TGTGCCAGCTCACCATCCAAGTACCAAGAGACCCAGTACTTC	CASSPSKYQETQYF
TRBV25-1	TRBD1	many	TRBJ2-7	TGTGCCAGCAGTGAGTGGGACAGCGAGCAGTACTTC	CASSEWDSEQYF
TRBV24-1	TRBD1	.	TRBJ2-2	TGTGCCACCAGTGATCCCAGGGGGCCTACCGGGGAGCTGTTTTTT	CATSDPRGPTGELFF
TRBV5-1	.	many	TRBJ2-7	TGCGCCAGCAGCTCGGGGACTCGCGGGTACGAGCAGTACTTC	CASSSGTRGYEQYF
TRBV12-3/TRBV12-4	.	many	TRBJ1-5	TGTGCCAGCAGTTTAGTGAGCAATCAGCCCCAGCATTTT	CASSLVSNQPQHF
TRBV12-3/TRBV12-4	.	few	TRBJ2-2	TGTGCCAGCAGCTATGTGCGGTTTAGGACCGGGGAGCTGTTTTTT	CASSYVRFRTGELFF
TRBV10-3	TRBD1	many	TRBJ2-7	TGTGCCATCAGTGAAGGACAGGGAAGGATCTACGAGCAGTACTTC	CAISEGQGRIYEQYF
TRBV9	TRBD1	.	TRBJ1-1	TGTGCCAGCAGCGCGGGGACAGCAAGAATGAACACTGAAGCTTTCTTT	CASSAGTARMNTEAFF
TRBV7-6	TRBD2	many	TRBJ2-1	TGTGCCAGCAGCCCCGGGAGTAGCGGGAGCTCCTACAATGAGCAGTTCTTC	CASSPGSSGSSYNEQFF
TRBV4-3	.	many	TRBJ2-1	TGCGCCAGCAGCCAAGATCGGAATGGTTACAATGAGCAGTTCTTC	CASSQDRNGYNEQFF